The clone carrying this T cell receptor beta chain was found many times. This record belongs to a study of T cells after yellow fever vaccination. TCRdb called the 5' RACE reads again in MiXCR, with one record for every CDR3 protein. The sample carries 300,000 to 400,000 distinct CDR3 sequences, 8.7% recorded once. CDR1 and CDR2 (germline): SGHVS, FNYEAQ. The V and J ends lost 6 bases and 4 bases, in that order; junction bases with no gene match: 8. The CDR3 is made up of 14 amino acids. This sequence was found in a young man who received the YFV17D yellow fever vaccine. The sequenced sample was PBMCs, obtained on the day of the first yellow fever vaccination. The genes are TRBV7-6 and TRBJ2-7, with 8 bases that match TRBD1. CDR3 nucleotides: TGTGCCAGCAGTTCCCCGGACAGGGAGTACGAGCAGTACTTC. Its translation: CASSSPDREYEQYF.